This T cell receptor beta chain is drawn from a study of Ad26.COV2.S vaccination and SARS-CoV-2 variants. General study points: Similar non-spike TCR breadth was seen in vaccine and placebo recipients. Vaccine recipients had higher spike-specific TCR breadth than placebo recipients. Estimates derived from TCR breadth and depth analyses may have underestimated total T cell responses.

Of note for this clone: Its specificity is unknown.

Sequencing was performed with immunoSEQ multiplex PCR; in TCRdb, only in-frame clones are kept and a portion is missing. The data contain more than 85,000 clones, less than 85% of them singletons. This CDR3 is 13 amino acids long. Germline loops: CDR1 SEHNR, CDR2 FQNEAQ (reference sequence). V lost 5 bases to trimming and J lost 5 bases, with 9 bases between them. The sequence came from a human donor who had recovered from COVID-19. The sequencing used peripheral blood, collected after recovery from COVID-19. This rearrangement joins TRBV7-9 to TRBJ2-2; D gene uncertain. CDR3 DNA: TGTGCCAGCAGCCCCGAGTGGACCGGGGAGCTGTTTTTT. Translating gives CASSPEWTGELFF. Drawing the rest from reference TRBV7-9 and TRBJ2-2, the complete variable domain is DTGVSQNPRHKITKRGQNVTFRCDPISEHNRLYWYRQTLGQGPEFLTYFQNEAQLEKSRLLSDRFSAERPKGSFSTLEIQRTEQGDSAMYLCASSPEWTGELFFGEGSRLTVL.